The 4 T cell receptor beta chains given below trace back to one sample, sequenced in a study of human T cells and chemical hapten exposure. Time point indicated: pre-sensitization, week 0. Treatment in this sample: therapeutic diphenylcyclopropenone sensitization with weekly scalp DPC. TCRdb redid the calling of the RACE reads with MiXCR, one entry per CDR3 protein. Here the sample spans some 300,000 distinct CDR3 sequences, about 5% being singletons. The input for sequencing was whole blood, taken in connection with sensitization to the hapten diphenylcyclopropenone (DPC). The receptors originated from a woman in her late teens or twenties with alopecia areata. Some clones in this sample may be carry-over from other donors' samples.

The genes are TRBV5-6 and TRBJ1-6, with a weak D call TRBD1 (5 bases). This CDR3 has 11 residues. Germline lookup yields CDR1 SGHDT and CDR2 YYEEEE. V was clipped by 3 bases and J by 12 bases, with 7 bases between them. In nucleotides, the CDR3 is TGTGCCAGCAGCTCCAGGGAACCCCTCCACTTT. It encodes CASSSREPLHF.

This clonotype was observed many times. The chain uses TRBV6-6 and TRBJ1-1; D is unclear. The CDR3 loop spans 12 amino acids. V lost 5 bases and J 8 bases, leaving 12 bases between the germline ends. Germline lookup yields CDR1 MNHNY and CDR2 SVGAGI (reference sequence). CDR3 coding DNA: TGTGCCAGCAGTCCACGGGCGGGAGAAGCTTTCTTT. As protein: CASSPRAGEAFF.

This clonotype was counted a few times. This rearrangement joins TRBV4-3 to TRBJ2-1, with 8 bases aligning to TRBD2. The CDR3 loop spans 18 amino acids. V was clipped by 1 base and J by 2 bases; unmatched bases: 10. Germline V lookup: CDR1 LGHNA, CDR2 YSLEER. The CDR3 sequence is CASSQVVASGYPYNEQFF. The CDR3 nucleotides read TGCGCCAGCAGCCAAGTTGTGGCTAGCGGGTACCCCTACAATGAGCAGTTCTTC.

This clonotype was counted between two and nine times. The chain combines TRBV28 with TRBJ2-7; D is possibly TRBD2 (6 bases). Germline V CDR1 and CDR2: MDHEN, SYDVKM. The CDR3 length is 15 residues. Trimming cost V 6 bases and J 0 bases, with 15 bases left between them. The CDR3 is CASSPGTPSSYEQYF. CDR3 bases: TGTGCCAGCAGCCCCGGGACTCCAAGCTCCTACGAGCAGTACTTC.